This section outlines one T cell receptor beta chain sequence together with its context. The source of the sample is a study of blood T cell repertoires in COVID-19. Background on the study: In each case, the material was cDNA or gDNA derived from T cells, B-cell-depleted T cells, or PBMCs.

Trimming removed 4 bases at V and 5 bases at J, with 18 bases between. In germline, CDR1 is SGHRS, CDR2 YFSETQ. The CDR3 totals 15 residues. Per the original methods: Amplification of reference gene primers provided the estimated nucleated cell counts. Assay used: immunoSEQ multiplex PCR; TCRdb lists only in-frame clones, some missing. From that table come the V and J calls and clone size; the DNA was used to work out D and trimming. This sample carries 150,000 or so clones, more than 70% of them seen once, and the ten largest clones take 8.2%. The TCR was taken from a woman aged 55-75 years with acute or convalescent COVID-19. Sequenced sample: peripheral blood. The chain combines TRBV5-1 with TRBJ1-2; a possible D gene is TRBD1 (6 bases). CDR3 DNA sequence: TGCGCCAGCAGCGCGCCGGATAAAGGACAGTATGGCTACACCTTC. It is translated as CASSAPDKGQYGYTF. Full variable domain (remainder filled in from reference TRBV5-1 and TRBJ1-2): KAGVTQTPRYLIKTRGQQVTLSCSPISGHRSVSWYQQTPGQGLQFLFEYFSETQRNKGNFPGRFSGRQFSNSRSEMNVSTLELGDSALYLCASSAPDKGQYGYTFGSGTRLTVV.